This TCR beta chain was retrieved from a study of blood T cell repertoires in COVID-19 (dated by TCRdb to 2020 to 2022). Background for the entire study: Collaborator samples came from the United States, Italy and Spain and covered acute and convalescent phases of COVID-19. The samples were drawn from two sources: the first 160 participants of the ongoing ImmuneRACE study, and some 1,300 subjects contributed by 6 global collaborators. The dataset comprised deeply sampled blood TCRbeta repertoires from subjects exposed to, actively infected with, or recovered from COVID-19. The sample metadata nearly always contained a de-identified subject ID, COVID-19 status, age in years and sex. The repertoires were made available in a free public database intended to serve as a resource for research on the immune response to SARS-CoV-2. The material from the prospective study consisted of cDNA or gDNA derived from T cells, B-cell-depleted T cells, or PBMCs. Where available, HLA class I and class II types were obtained from metadata supplied by the sample provider rather than from assay-based typing.

The V end gives up 6 bases and the J end 4 bases, leaving 7 bases in the junction not matched to a gene. The cysteine opens and the phenylalanine closes a CDR3 of 15 amino acids. Only the CDR3 part of the read is kept: 45 bases, read in frame from the first base. The CDR1 and CDR2 encoded by the germline V gene (reference sequence) are LNHDA and SQIVND. Paper-wide results and their limitations: How much clinical and demographic metadata was included differed by source and by participant, and the metadata was provided uncurated.

The immunoSEQ Assay, a bias-controlled multiplex PCR, was used to amplify TCRbeta CDR3 regions from genomic DNA. Turning to the authors' computational methods: Within the assay, amplification of reference gene primers was used to estimate how many nucleated cells each sample contained. To quantify the absolute abundance of each unique TCRbeta CDR3 rearrangement, sequence reads were collapsed and filtered. For each sample, productive Simpson clonality was calculated as the square root of Simpson's diversity index over productive rearrangements. TCRdb mirrors the immuneACCESS table, restricted to in-frame sequences. Some clones are absent from its copies; in checked studies, under half trace to an unresolved V gene, and the reason for the others is unknown. D and trimming were read from the DNA, whereas the V and J calls and clone size are those reported in that table. This sample gives just over 95,000 clones in total; 75% to 85% of them show up just once. The top ten constitute roughly 4% of the sample.

The collaborating institutions used their own protocols to collect whole blood in K2EDTA tubes. Collaborator samples were shipped for TCRbeta analysis as frozen whole blood, isolated PBMCs, or DNA extracted from either sample type. This clone was observed a few times. It has no known antigen specificity. Base quality data are lacking; no much larger clone is found one base away. The TCR sequence derives from a man aged 60-69 years with acute or convalescent COVID-19. Sequences were obtained from peripheral blood. The chain couples TRBV19 to TRBJ1-4; 8 bases in the middle match TRBD1. The nucleotides are TGTGCCAGTAGCGACAGGGGTGTAGGTAATGAAAAACTGTTTTTT. Translation gives CASSDRGVGNEKLFF.